The entry below describes one T cell receptor (beta chain). V was clipped by 5 bases and J by 0 bases, with 17 bases between them. Germline V gene lookup returns CDR1 MDHEN and CDR2 SYDVKM. The CDR3 is made up of 17 amino acids. It was with a sample-barcoded 5' primer and a J-beta primer mix that a second PCR of roughly 7 to 12 cycles was run. TCRdb processed the 5' RACE reads anew with MiXCR; each CDR3 protein has one entry. In the table there are about 780,000 distinct CDR3 sequences, 46% of which are singletons. These data come from a study of blood T cells in healthy people across ages. Sequenced input: blood. The chain carries TRBV28 and TRBJ1-5; weak D call: TRBD1 (6 bases). The TCR sequence derives from a man older than 75 in good health. The CDR3 is CASSERTAHYSNQPQHF. DNA of the CDR3: TGTGCCAGCAGTGAACGGACAGCGCATTATAGCAATCAGCCCCAGCATTTT.